These 28 T cell receptor beta chains were sequenced from one sample in a study of breast tumors, draining lymph nodes, adjacent tissues. Breast cancer patients provided tissue from their axillary draining lymph nodes. TCRdb redid the calling of the multiplex PCR reads with MiXCR, one entry per CDR3 protein. The repertoire has over 200,000 distinct CDR3 sequences, less than 40% of them found once; the top ten carry over 3.5%. Sequencing was carried out using axillary lymph node tissue. All receptors come from a female donor with breast cancer. Some clones in this sample may be carry-over from other donors' samples.

The chain has TRBV4-1 and TRBJ1-5; D is ambiguous. V lost 4 bases to trimming and J lost 7 bases, with 17 bases between them. In germline, CDR1 is MGHRA, CDR2 YSYEKL. This CDR3 has 15 amino acids. The CDR3 region is CASSLGTGDGQPQHF. DNA of the CDR3: TGCGCCAGCAGCCTCGGAACGGGTGACGGGCAGCCCCAGCATTTT.

The sample holds many counts of this clonotype. The gene calls are TRBV18 and TRBJ1-2, with D uncertain. This CDR3 comprises 17 residues. In germline, CDR1 is KGHSH, CDR2 LQKENI. Trimming pared 3 bases from V and 0 bases from J, leaving 17 bases between. The DNA for the CDR3 is TGTGCCAGCTCACCCGGAAGCATGTGGGATTCTAACTATGGCTACACCTTC. Protein: CASSPGSMWDSNYGYTF.

The chain carries TRBV10-3 and TRBJ2-3; the match to TRBD2 covers 10 bases. This CDR3 contains 13 residues. V gave up 8 bases and J gave up 4 bases; unmatched junction bases: 3. Germline lookup yields CDR1 ENHRY and CDR2 SYGVKD. The CDR3 coding sequence is TGTGCCATCGGGCTAGCGGGGGCAGATACGCAGTATTTT. This translates into CAIGLAGADTQYF.

The chain is built from TRBV15 and TRBJ2-5; no clear D. Per the germline V gene, CDR1 is LNHNV and CDR2 is YYDKDF (reference sequence). The CDR3 is made up of 12 amino acids. The ends were cut back, 3 bases at V and 5 bases at J, with 7 bases in the middle. The CDR3 here is CATSSDWETQYF. In nucleotides, the CDR3 is TGTGCCACCAGCAGCGACTGGGAGACCCAGTACTTC.

Many counts were recorded for this clonotype. This chain links TRBV29-1 with TRBJ2-5; D gene uncertain. CDR1 is SQVTM and CDR2 is ANQGSEA in the germline V gene. This CDR3 contains 13 residues. Trimming stripped 6 bases from V and 5 bases from J, with 16 bases between. The CDR3 DNA reads as TGCAGCGTCGACCCTGGGGTCGAGGAGACCCAGTACTTC. The encoded protein is CSVDPGVEETQYF.

The chain uses TRBV27 and TRBJ1-2; perhaps TRBD1 as D (6 bases). The germline V gene has CDR1 MNHEY and CDR2 SMNVEV (reference sequence). V dropped 4 bases and J dropped 4 bases, with 28 bases sitting between them. The length of the CDR3 is 19 residues. This chain's CDR3 is CASSSINTGLKLYRYGYTF. DNA of the CDR3: TGTGCCAGCAGTTCGATAAACACAGGGCTCAAACTCTACCGCTATGGCTACACCTTC.

This clonotype was detected ten times or more. The rearrangement joins TRBV5-6 to TRBJ1-2; D is perhaps TRBD1 (5 bases). Trimming stripped 3 bases from V and 6 bases from J, with 12 bases between. The CDR3 contains 13 residues. The germline V gene encodes CDR1 SGHDT and CDR2 YYEEEE. The CDR3 loop reads CASSYGTGDGYTF. CDR3 in DNA: TGTGCCAGCAGCTACGGGACTGGGGATGGCTACACCTTC. Full variable domain (remainder filled in from reference TRBV5-6 and TRBJ1-2): DAGVTQSPTHLIKTRGQQVTLRCSPKSGHDTVSWYQQALGQGPQFIFQYYEEEERQRGNFPDRFSGHQFPNYSSELNVNALLLGDSALYLCASSYGTGDGYTFGSGTRLTVV.

This clonotype has ten or more counts. The chain uses TRBV4-1 and TRBJ2-5, with 8 bases matching TRBD2. Per the germline V gene, CDR1 is MGHRA and CDR2 is YSYEKL. This CDR3 is built from 17 residues. The J segment lost 2 bases and the V segment lost 0 bases, leaving 8 bases of the junction unmatched. The CDR3, as DNA: TGCGCCAGCAGCCAAGAAACGCCATCTAGCGGGCAAGAGACCCAGTACTTC. Its translation: CASSQETPSSGQETQYF.

About this clonotype: It may be a read error: a sequence one base away is much more abundant. The chain combines TRBV7-3 with TRBJ2-1; 9 bases fit TRBD1. Germline V gene data show CDR1 as SGHTA and CDR2 as FQGTGA. The CDR3 contains 18 residues. In DNA form, the CDR3 reads TGTGCCAGCAGATACAGGGGGCTAGCGACTAGCTCCTACCATGAGCAGTTCTTC. Translation: CASRYRGLATSSYHEQFF.

Many counts were recorded for this clonotype. This sequence joins TRBV2 and TRBJ2-3; D is uncertain. This CDR3 contains 17 residues. Germline V CDR1 and CDR2: SNHLY, FYNNEI. Trimming took off 4 bases at V and 2 bases at J, with 19 bases between the two ends. The CDR3 sequence is CASSVFSGSSYTDTQYF. The CDR3 nucleotides read TGTGCCAGCAGTGTCTTTTCGGGCAGCTCTTACACAGATACGCAGTATTTT.

This clonotype was observed at least ten times. The chain couples TRBV2 to TRBJ1-3; D uncertain. The CDR3 is 14 residues long. V gave up 1 base and J gave up 2 bases, with 6 bases separating them. Germline values: CDR1 SNHLY, CDR2 FYNNEI. The DNA for the CDR3 is TGTGCCAGCAGTGAAGGGGGTGCTGGAAACACCATATATTTT. It translates to CASSEGGAGNTIYF.

This clonotype was counted at least ten times. V is TRBV7-9 and J is TRBJ2-7, with D perhaps matching TRBD2 (7 bases). CDR3 length: 16 amino acids. From germline, CDR1 is SEHNR and CDR2 FQNEAQ (reference sequence). Deletions cut 2 bases from V and 2 bases from J, with 16 bases between. This CDR3 is CASSLTGGIETYEQYF. In DNA, the CDR3 is TGTGCCAGCAGCTTAACGGGGGGCATCGAGACCTACGAGCAGTACTTC.

This clonotype was detected many times. The V and J genes are TRBV20-1 and TRBJ2-3; D ambiguous. This CDR3 comprises 15 residues. V was shortened by 6 bases and J by 0 bases, with 16 bases between the two germline ends. The germline gives CDR1 DFQATT, CDR2 SNEGSKA (reference sequence). The DNA for the CDR3 is TGCAGTGCCGCACGGGCCCAGGAGAGCACAGATACGCAGTATTTT. Its protein product is CSAARAQESTDTQYF.

This clonotype came up many times. The chain links TRBV12-3 or TRBV12-4 to TRBJ2-1; 13 bases agree with TRBD2. This CDR3 comprises 15 residues. V lost 4 bases, J lost 6 bases, and 3 bases stayed unmatched. CDR3 sequence: CASSWGLAGINEQFF. In DNA form, the CDR3 reads TGTGCCAGCAGTTGGGGACTAGCGGGGATCAATGAGCAGTTCTTC.

This clonotype was counted between two and nine times. The DNA of the CDR3 is TGTGCCAGCGCCTCAGGGGGCTGGGGCTACACCTTC. It is translated as CASASGGWGYTF. This chain uses TRBV6-2 or TRBV6-3 with TRBJ1-2; 8 bases agree with TRBD1. CDR3 size: 12 residues. J gave up 8 bases and V 8 bases, and 7 bases lay outside the gene matches. Germline CDR1 is MNHEY and CDR2 is SVGEGT.

This clonotype was observed a handful of times. V is TRBV6-1 and J is TRBJ2-7; D is perhaps TRBD1 (6 bases). Germline V gene lookup returns CDR1 MNHNS and CDR2 SASEGT. The V gene lost 8 bases and the J gene lost 3 bases, with 17 bases spanning the gap. CDR3 length: 14 amino acids. The DNA for the CDR3 is TGTGCCAGCTTTTCCCCGGGCAGGGGCTACGAGCAGTACTTC. It codes for CASFSPGRGYEQYF.

Note on this clonotype: This could be a read error, since a much larger clone is one nucleotide away. This chain links TRBV11-2 with TRBJ2-1, with 7 bases that match TRBD2. Trimming at V came to 2 bases and at J to 7 bases, leaving 8 bases not matched to a gene. CDR1 and CDR2 (germline): SGHAT, FQNNGV. The CDR3 has 15 amino acids. Here the CDR3 reads CASSLSAGSSNEQFF. CDR3 DNA sequence: TGTGCCAGCAGCTTATCAGCGGGATCTTCTAATGAGCAGTTCTTC.

For this clonotype: A much more abundant neighbour one base away suggests this may be a read error. V is TRBV11-2 and J is TRBJ2-7, with 7 bases fitting TRBD2. Germline V gene sequence: CDR1 SGHAT, CDR2 FQNNGV. The CDR3 is made up of 18 amino acids. The trim removed 9 bases at V and 6 bases at J, leaving 26 bases unmatched. The CDR3 here is CARPRGAGAPVVSCEQYF. The CDR3 region has the DNA TGTGCCAGACCTCGGGGTGCGGGAGCGCCGGTTGTGTCATGCGAGCAGTACTTC.

The rearrangement uses TRBV7-2 and TRBJ2-7; TRBD2 matches at 14 bases. Germline V gives CDR1 SGHTA, CDR2 FQGNSA. There are 16 residues in the CDR3. After removal of 5 bases from V and 4 bases from J, the junction contained 7 bases not matched to a gene. The CDR3 reads CASSPLGLAGEYEQYF. The DNA for the CDR3 is TGTGCCAGCAGCCCGTTGGGACTAGCGGGAGAGTACGAGCAGTACTTC.

This clonotype was counted ten times or more. The rearrangement uses TRBV20-1 and TRBJ2-5; 10 nucleotides align to TRBD1. Germline CDR1 and CDR2: DFQATT and SNEGSKA (reference sequence). The length of the CDR3 is 13 residues. This CDR3 reads CSFRQGARETQYF. CDR3 in DNA: TGCAGCTTTAGACAGGGGGCAAGAGAGACCCAGTACTTC.

This clonotype was seen repeatedly, ten times or more. V is TRBV2 and J is TRBJ2-7; 8 bases are a match to TRBD2. Germline loops: CDR1 SNHLY, CDR2 FYNNEI. The CDR3 is 15 residues long. J gave up 0 bases and V 4 bases, and 5 bases lay outside the gene matches. CDR3 sequence: CASSVLAGYSYEQYF. The CDR3 coding sequence is TGTGCCAGCAGTGTTCTAGCGGGCTACTCCTACGAGCAGTACTTC. The complete variable domain, with remaining parts taken from reference TRBV2 and TRBJ2-7, reads EPEVTQTPSHQVTQMGQEVILRCVPISNHLYFYWYRQILGQKVEFLVSFYNNEISEKSEIFDDQFSVERPDGSNFTLKIRSTKLEDSAMYFCASSVLAGYSYEQYFGPGTRLTVT.

This clonotype came up many times. The chain recombines TRBV7-9 with TRBJ1-4; TRBD1 aligns across 9 bases. Per the germline V gene, CDR1 is SEHNR and CDR2 is FQNEAQ (reference sequence). V lost 5 bases to trimming and J lost 8 bases; unmatched junction nucleotides: 12. The CDR3 length is 16 residues. In nucleotides, the CDR3 is TGTGCCAGCAGCCTTGACTCGGGACAGGGTAACGAAAAACTGTTTTTT. Amino acid sequence: CASSLDSGQGNEKLFF.

The chain is built from TRBV9 and TRBJ2-5, with a tentative D call TRBD2 (5 bases). The CDR3 is 15 amino acids. V lost 4 bases, J lost 1 base, and 14 bases lay in between. Germline V CDR1 and CDR2: SGDLS, YYNGEE. The CDR3 region has the DNA TGTGCCAGCAGCTCGCGACATGGAGGCCAAGAGACCCAGTACTTC. The encoded protein is CASSSRHGGQETQYF.

The chain uses TRBV20-1 and TRBJ1-6; D remains ambiguous. Germline assignment: CDR1 DFQATT and CDR2 SNEGSKA (reference sequence). The CDR3 length is 15 residues. V lost 3 bases and J lost 2, with 11 bases in between. The CDR3 bases are TGCAGTGCTAGGGACCGGAATACCTATAATTCACCCCTCCACTTT. Protein sequence: CSARDRNTYNSPLHF.

A word on this clonotype: This may stem from a read error, because a much larger clone lies one nucleotide away. The chain uses TRBV5-6 and TRBJ1-2; D may be TRBD1 (6 bases). The V gene lost 2 bases and the J gene lost 4 bases, with 9 bases spanning the gap. The germline V gene encodes CDR1 SGHDT and CDR2 YYEEEE. This CDR3 is 13 amino acids long. In DNA, the CDR3 is TGTGCCAGCAGCTTCGGACAGACCTATGGCTACACCTTC. Residues: CASSFGQTYGYTF.

On this clonotype: A read error may be the cause here, since a much bigger clone is one base away. The chain uses TRBV20-1 and TRBJ2-7, with D possibly TRBD1 on 5 matching bases. Germline values: CDR1 DFQATT, CDR2 SNEGSKA (reference sequence). V was pared by 1 base and J by 3 bases, with 19 bases between. The CDR3 is 16 residues long. The CDR3 coding sequence is TGCAGTGCTAGAGCTCCCTTTCCGGACACTAACTACGAGCAGTACTTC. Translated: CSARAPFPDTNYEQYF.

This clonotype occurred a few times. This clone may be a read error of a much larger clone one base away. The chain links TRBV7-8 to TRBJ2-1, with 7 nucleotides matching TRBD2. Germline lookup yields CDR1 SGHVS and CDR2 FQNEAQ. The CDR3 spans 19 residues. V trimming: 0 bases; J trimming: 5 bases; junction bases outside the gene matches: 16. The CDR3 sequence is CASSLAYLGRDYHHNEQFF. The CDR3 coding sequence is TGTGCCAGCAGCTTAGCATATCTTGGCCGGGACTACCATCACAATGAGCAGTTCTTC. Full variable domain (missing parts from reference TRBV7-8 and TRBJ2-1): GAGVSQSPRYKVAKRGQDVALRCDPISGHVSLFWYQQALGQGPEFLTYFQNEAQLDKSGLPSDRFFAERPEGSVSTLKIQRTQQEDSAVYLCASSLAYLGRDYHHNEQFFGPGTRLTVL.

The chain is built from TRBV18 and TRBJ1-5; a weak D match, TRBD1 (5 bases). V was pared by 2 bases and J by 4 bases, with 9 bases between. The CDR3 extends over 14 amino acids. Per the germline V gene, CDR1 is KGHSH and CDR2 is LQKENI. The CDR3 region is CASSPGAQNQPQHF. DNA of the CDR3: TGTGCCAGCTCACCAGGGGCCCAGAATCAGCCCCAGCATTTT.